The T cell receptor (beta chain) under discussion was sequenced for a study of shared clonotypes between healthy human individuals. About the research overall: Donors consisted of a couple of women and a few men between 18 and 49. Donors had three CD4 naive, three CD4 memory, two CD8 naive and one CD8 memory plate apiece.

The authors ran the assay at deep level. Across several immunoSEQ plates, the genomic DNA of each subset was split evenly. The table came from immunoSEQ multiplex PCR; TCRdb's copy has only in-frame clones and leaves some out. The table includes over 850,000 clones, 78% detected once. A remark on this clone: Additional DNA sequences in this sample encode the identical CDR3.

The CDR3 runs 14 residues. V was clipped by 4 bases and J by 3 bases; unmatched bases: 4. Germline V gene sequence: CDR1 SGHTA, CDR2 FQGTGA. The clonotype comes from a man in his late teens or twenties in good health. Some clones in this sample may be carry-over from other donors' samples. Sequencing was carried out using memory CD4+ T cells from PBMCs. Subset noted: CD45RA-negative fraction. The genes are TRBV7-3 and TRBJ2-3; the match to TRBD2 covers 7 bases. This CDR3 reads CASSSGGRTDTQYF. In DNA, the CDR3 is TGTGCCAGCAGCTCCGGCGGGAGAACAGATACGCAGTATTTT. The variable domain in full, completed from reference TRBV7-3 and TRBJ2-3, reads GAGVSQTPSNKVTEKGKYVELRCDPISGHTALYWYRQSLGQGPEFLIYFQGTGAADDSGLPNDRFFAVRPEGSVSTLKIQRTERGDSAVYLCASSSGGRTDTQYFGPGTRLTVL.